This T cell receptor beta chain was captured in a study of human T cells and chemical hapten exposure. As to time point: patch test 1, 2 weeks after DPC sensitization. Treatment specified: therapeutic diphenylcyclopropenone sensitization with weekly scalp DPC. TCRdb analysed the RACE reads with MiXCR anew, one entry per CDR3 protein. The sample carries nearly 350,000 distinct CDR3 sequences, under 8% recorded once. This clonotype was detected many times. Germline V gives CDR1 MNHEY, CDR2 SVGAGI. CDR3 length: 16 amino acids. V shed 0 bases and J 5 bases; nucleotides not matched to a gene: 9. The chain couples TRBV6-5 to TRBJ1-1; 7 nucleotides agree with TRBD1. This TCR was sampled from a woman aged 18-29 years with alopecia areata. Some clones in this sample may be carry-over from other donors' samples. The sample here was whole blood, taken in connection with sensitization to the hapten diphenylcyclopropenone (DPC). The CDR3 nucleotides read TGTGCCAGCAGTTACTCGACAGGGCGGCTAAAGACTGAAGCTTTCTTT. This encodes CASSYSTGRLKTEAFF.